The 27 T cell receptor beta chains in this list originate from one sample, sequenced in a study of blood T cell repertoires in COVID-19. TCRdb's table, derived via immunoSEQ multiplex PCR, lists solely in-frame clones and lacks some. The sample has 200,000 to 300,000 clones; about 90% are singletons. The sequencing sample was made of peripheral blood. All receptors come from a person aged 18-35 years with COVID-19, enrolled during active disease.

This clone was seen once. The chain couples TRBV2 to TRBJ2-7, with 7 bases fitting TRBD1. Losses at the gene ends were 7 bases for V and 0 bases for J; bases not matched to a gene: 3. The germline gives CDR1 SNHLY, CDR2 FYNNEI. The CDR3 is made up of 13 amino acids. The CDR3 sequence: CASTGTASYEQYF. As DNA, the CDR3 is TGTGCCAGCACAGGGACAGCCTCCTACGAGCAGTACTTC.

This chain joins TRBV29-1 and TRBJ1-5; the D is unclear. The V gene lost 4 bases and the J gene lost 4 bases, with 8 bases spanning the gap. Germline CDR1 SQVTM, CDR2 ANQGSEA. The CDR3 is made up of 12 amino acids. The DNA for the CDR3 is TGCAGCGTTGTGGTCGAGAATCAGCCCCAGCATTTT. It codes for CSVVVENQPQHF.

The chain couples TRBV9 to TRBJ2-7; 13 bases line up with TRBD2. This CDR3 is built from 16 residues. The V and J ends lost 0 bases and 2 bases, in that order; junction bases with no gene match: 2. Germline CDR1 and CDR2: SGDLS and YYNGEE. CDR3 sequence (DNA): TGTGCCAGCAGCGTAGAAGGGACTAGCGGGGCCTACGAGCAGTACTTC. This gives the protein CASSVEGTSGAYEQYF. The full variable domain, with the rest looked up from reference TRBV9 and TRBJ2-7, is DSGVTQTPKHLITATGQRVTLRCSPRSGDLSVYWYQQSLDQGLQFLIQYYNGEERAKGNILERFSAQQFPDLHSELNLSSLELGDSALYFCASSVEGTSGAYEQYFGPGTRLTVT.

The chain couples TRBV28 to TRBJ2-1; 16 bases line up with TRBD2. After removal of 2 bases from V and 5 bases from J, the junction contained 9 bases not matched to a gene. Germline assignment: CDR1 MDHEN and CDR2 SYDVKM. The CDR3 has 19 residues. CDR3 sequence: CASSLGTSGRAVGHNEQFF. In DNA, the CDR3 is TGTGCCAGCAGTTTAGGGACTAGCGGGAGGGCCGTAGGACACAATGAGCAGTTCTTC.

The chain has TRBV10-3 and TRBJ2-3; TRBD2 might be the D (5 bases). The CDR3 contains 15 residues. The V gene's germline CDR1 is ENHRY and CDR2 SYGVKD. V was clipped by 3 bases and J by 1 base, with 11 bases between them. CDR3 nucleotides: TGTGCCATCAGTGATCCTAGCAGACGCACAGATACGCAGTATTTT. Amino acids: CAISDPSRRTDTQYF.

This chain joins TRBV6-6 and TRBJ2-3; D is unresolved. This CDR3 is 13 amino acids long. V shed 1 base and J shed 2 bases, with 4 bases lying between them. Germline lookup yields CDR1 MNHNY and CDR2 SVGAGI (reference sequence). The CDR3 bases are TGTGCCAGCAGTTACTTAGACACAGATACGCAGTATTTT. This codes for CASSYLDTDTQYF.

This sequence joins TRBV7-2 and TRBJ2-3, with a weak D call TRBD1 (6 bases). From germline, CDR1 is SGHTA and CDR2 FQGNSA. CDR3 size: 14 residues. V was clipped by 3 bases and J by 5 bases, with 12 bases between them. CDR3 nucleotide sequence: TGTGCCAGCAGCTTTAGACAGGCGCTAGATACGCAGTATTTT. Translated: CASSFRQALDTQYF.

This clone was picked up one time. Written as DNA, the CDR3 is TGTGCCAGCAGTTTAATCGGCGAGCAGTACTTC. Residues: CASSLIGEQYF. The chain uses TRBV28 and TRBJ2-7; unclear D gene. CDR1 and CDR2 from the germline V gene are MDHEN and SYDVKM. This CDR3 spans 11 amino acids. V was cut by 2 bases and J by 6 bases, with 5 bases left in between. The complete variable domain, with remaining parts taken from reference TRBV28 and TRBJ2-7, reads DVKVTQSSRYLVKRTGEKVFLECVQDMDHENMFWYRQDPGLGLRLIYFSYDVKMKEKGDIPEGYSVSREKKERFSLILESASTNQTSMYLCASSLIGEQYFGPGTRLTVT.

The chain is built from TRBV27 and TRBJ1-1; 11 nucleotides agree with TRBD1. The CDR3 length is 15 residues. Germline loops: CDR1 MNHEY, CDR2 SMNVEV (reference sequence). V trimming: 4 bases; J trimming: 2 bases; junction bases outside the gene matches: 3. In DNA form, the CDR3 reads TGTGCCAGCAGTTCCGGGACAGGGGGAAACACTGAAGCTTTCTTT. As protein: CASSSGTGGNTEAFF.

The V and J genes are TRBV28 and TRBJ1-2, with TRBD1 matching over 10 bases. The V and J ends lost 3 bases and 3 bases, in that order; junction bases with no gene match: 4. Germline CDR1 and CDR2: MDHEN and SYDVKM. CDR3 size: 15 residues. CDR3 sequence reads: CASSFVTGGDYGYTF. The CDR3 region has the DNA TGTGCCAGCAGTTTCGTGACAGGGGGCGACTATGGCTACACCTTC.

This clone was counted at least ten times. J is TRBJ1-5 and V is TRBV12-5; perhaps TRBD1 as D (6 bases). The CDR3 covers 14 residues. Trimming pared 7 bases from V and 3 bases from J, leaving 13 bases between. The germline CDR1 and CDR2 sequences are LGHNT and FRNRAP. Here the CDR3 reads CASAPPGDNQPQHF. The CDR3 coding sequence is TGTGCTAGTGCCCCCCCAGGGGACAATCAGCCCCAGCATTTT.

J is TRBJ1-2 and V is TRBV14; a possible D gene is TRBD1 (5 bases). Trimming pared 5 bases from V and 6 bases from J, leaving 28 bases between. Germline CDR1 and CDR2: SGHDN and FVKESK. The CDR3 has 18 amino acids. CDR3: CASSSFLTEPGVDDGYTF. CDR3 coding DNA: TGTGCCAGCAGCAGTTTTTTGACAGAACCCGGTGTGGATGATGGCTACACCTTC.

The chain is built from TRBV7-9 and TRBJ2-1, with 11 bases identical to TRBD1. The V and J ends lost 3 bases and 3 bases, in that order; junction bases with no gene match: 10. CDR3 length: 18 residues. Germline CDR1 and CDR2: SEHNR and FQNEAQ (reference sequence). The CDR3 protein is CASSFPRTDRGLYNEQFF. CDR3 sequence (DNA): TGTGCCAGCAGCTTCCCCCGTACGGACAGGGGGCTCTACAATGAGCAGTTCTTC.

The rearrangement links TRBV6-5 to TRBJ2-2; maybe TRBD1 (6 bases). With 6 bases removed from V and 2 bases from J, the gap between germline ends came to 10 bases. Germline CDR1 and CDR2: MNHEY and SVGAGI. The CDR3 length is 14 residues. The CDR3 DNA reads TGTGCCAGCAGAATGGGACAAAACACCGGGGAGCTGTTTTTT. Translated: CASRMGQNTGELFF.

CDR3 loop: CASSSRAGAPNEKLFF. In nucleotides, the CDR3 is TGTGCCAGCAGTTCGCGGGCGGGGGCGCCGAATGAAAAACTGTTTTTT. The chain links TRBV6-5 to TRBJ1-4, with D possibly TRBD1 on 6 matching bases. The CDR3 has 16 residues. The germline CDR1 and CDR2 sequences are MNHEY and SVGAGI. V lost 4 bases, J lost 5 bases, and 17 bases lay in between.

V is TRBV10-3 and J is TRBJ2-7; 10 nucleotides align to TRBD2. Per germline, CDR1 ENHRY and CDR2 SYGVKD. This CDR3 has 15 amino acids. Trimming at V came to 0 bases and at J to 2 bases, leaving 1 base not matched to a gene. In DNA form, the CDR3 reads TGTGCCATCAGTGAGTCGGGACTAGCGACCTACGAGCAGTACTTC. Residues: CAISESGLATYEQYF.

The chain has TRBV7-9 and TRBJ1-1; D is undetermined. The CDR3 is 15 residues long. V lost 2 bases and J 7 bases, leaving 17 bases between the germline ends. Germline CDR1 reads SEHNR; CDR2 reads FQNEAQ (reference sequence). CDR3 region: CASSLRVGETLEAFF. CDR3 sequence (DNA): TGTGCCAGCAGCTTAAGGGTCGGGGAGACCCTTGAAGCTTTCTTT.

The chain is built from TRBV19 and TRBJ2-7, with TRBD2 as a possible D gene (5 bases). The CDR3 has 14 amino acids. Trimming left V 7 bases short and J 7 bases short, with 20 bases between. CDR1 and CDR2 from the germline V gene are LNHDA and SQIVND (reference sequence). The CDR3 region has the DNA TGTGCCAGTAATTCCGGGCGAATTACGGGGGAGCAGTACTTC. It specifies CASNSGRITGEQYF.

The chain carries TRBV7-2 and TRBJ1-4; D is perhaps TRBD1 (5 bases). From germline, CDR1 is SGHTA and CDR2 FQGNSA. V was pared by 1 base and J by 0 bases, with 9 bases between. The CDR3 extends over 16 amino acids. CDR3 sequence (DNA): TGTGCCAGCAGCTTAGTTGGGGCCGCAACTAATGAAAAACTGTTTTTT. Amino acids: CASSLVGAATNEKLFF.

The genes are TRBV27 and TRBJ2-5; D is unclear. Germline loops: CDR1 MNHEY, CDR2 SMNVEV (reference sequence). V dropped 3 bases and J dropped 4 bases, with 12 bases sitting between them. This CDR3 has 14 amino acids. CDR3 in DNA: TGTGCCAGCAGTTTCAGTGAAAAGCGAGAGACCCAGTACTTC. It encodes CASSFSEKRETQYF.

The chain is built from TRBV6-1 and TRBJ1-6; D might be TRBD1 (5 bases). The germline V and J ends were trimmed by 2 bases and 10 bases, with 12 bases remaining between them. CDR3 length: 14 amino acids. CDR1 is MNHNS and CDR2 is SASEGT in the germline V gene. The CDR3 DNA follows: TGTGCCAGCAGTGAATTCGGGGGTTCCTCACCCCTCCACTTT. Protein: CASSEFGGSSPLHF.

This clone was observed a handful of times. The chain couples TRBV2 to TRBJ1-5, with TRBD1 matching over 9 bases. V shed 8 bases and J 7 bases; nucleotides not matched to a gene: 6. CDR1 and CDR2 from the germline V gene are SNHLY and FYNNEI. The CDR3 spans 13 residues. The CDR3: CASGGQGSQPQHF. CDR3 nucleotide sequence: TGTGCCAGCGGAGGACAGGGGAGCCAGCCCCAGCATTTT.

The genes are TRBV3-1 (or the pseudogene TRBV3-2) and TRBJ1-1, with a tentative D call TRBD1 (5 bases). The CDR3 consists of 14 residues. Trimming removed 6 bases from V and 3 bases from J, with 14 bases in between. Germline CDR1 and CDR2: LGHDT and YNNKEL (reference sequence). The CDR3 reads CASSPRRGYTEAFF. DNA for the CDR3: TGTGCCAGCAGTCCCAGAAGGGGCTACACTGAAGCTTTCTTT.

This clone was found a few times. This chain uses TRBV5-4 with TRBJ2-7, with D perhaps TRBD1 (6 bases). V was pared by 0 bases and J by 3 bases, with 19 bases between. CDR3 length: 17 residues. CDR1 and CDR2 (germline): SGHNT, YYREEE (reference sequence). CDR3 residues: CASSLVESGDENYEQYF. The CDR3 nucleotides read TGTGCCAGCAGCTTGGTCGAGTCAGGGGACGAGAACTACGAGCAGTACTTC.

The CDR3 protein is CASSLGQPYNSPLHF. The CDR3 DNA reads TGTGCCAGCAGCTTAGGACAGCCTTATAATTCACCCCTCCACTTT. V gene TRBV11-2 combines with J gene TRBJ1-6; TRBD1 is a possible D gene (5 bases). V was cut by 1 base and J by 4 bases, with 8 bases left in between. Germline V gene lookup returns CDR1 SGHAT and CDR2 FQNNGV. CDR3 length: 15 amino acids.

The V and J genes are TRBV29-1 and TRBJ2-1; 7 bases line up with TRBD1. Per germline, CDR1 SQVTM and CDR2 ANQGSEA. The J segment lost 5 bases and the V segment lost 7 bases, leaving 2 bases of the junction unmatched. This CDR3 has 11 residues. The CDR3 nucleotides are TGCAGCGGACAGGGAAACAATGAGCAGTTCTTC. Its translation is CSGQGNNEQFF.

The chain joins TRBV5-4 to TRBJ1-4; the match to TRBD1 covers 9 bases. V was clipped by 2 bases and J by 3 bases; unmatched bases: 14. CDR3 length: 19 residues. Germline CDR1 and CDR2: SGHNT and YYREEE (reference sequence). The CDR3 DNA reads TGTGCCAGCAGCTTTAACAGGGGGCGCGATCTGACCCCTAATGAAAAACTGTTTTTT. Translating it yields CASSFNRGRDLTPNEKLFF.